In this sample, the clone carrying this T cell receptor beta chain turned up many times. This sample stems from a study of Graves' ophthalmopathy and Graves' hyperthyroidism. RNA transcripts were the source from which TCR beta CDR3 regions were amplified. Scientists carried out first-round RT-PCR using HTBI primers and then a second-round multiplex PCR. TCRdb fed the multiplex PCR reads into MiXCR, producing one record per CDR3 protein. The table includes 300,000 to 350,000 distinct CDR3 sequences, 15% to 20% detected once. The sample consisted of peripheral blood. The TCR sequence derives from an adult man with Graves' ophthalmopathy.

This chain's CDR3 is CASSYSGDQPQHF. Here the CDR3 DNA reads TGTGCCAGCAGTTACTCAGGGGATCAGCCCCAGCATTTT. The chain combines TRBV6-5 with TRBJ1-5, with D perhaps TRBD1 (5 bases). V lost 0 bases and J lost 5, with 5 bases in between. This CDR3 has 13 residues. Germline-derived CDR1 and CDR2 are MNHEY and SVGAGI.